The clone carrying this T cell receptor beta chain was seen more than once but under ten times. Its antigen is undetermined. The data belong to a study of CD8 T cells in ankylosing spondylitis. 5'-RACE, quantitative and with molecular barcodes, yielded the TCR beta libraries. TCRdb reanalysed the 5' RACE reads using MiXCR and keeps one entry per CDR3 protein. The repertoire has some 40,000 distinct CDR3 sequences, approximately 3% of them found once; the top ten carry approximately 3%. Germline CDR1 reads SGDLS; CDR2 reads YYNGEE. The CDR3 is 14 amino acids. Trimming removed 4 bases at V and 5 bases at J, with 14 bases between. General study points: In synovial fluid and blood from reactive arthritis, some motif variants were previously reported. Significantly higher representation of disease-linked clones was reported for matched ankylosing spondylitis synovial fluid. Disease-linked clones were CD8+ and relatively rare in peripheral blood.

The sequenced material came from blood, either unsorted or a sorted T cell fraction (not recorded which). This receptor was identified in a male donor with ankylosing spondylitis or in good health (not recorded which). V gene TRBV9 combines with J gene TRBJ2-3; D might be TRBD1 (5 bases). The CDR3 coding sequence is TGTGCCAGCAGCTTGACAGTTTTGGTAGATACGCAGTATTTT. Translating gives CASSLTVLVDTQYF.